This T cell receptor beta chain originates from a study of T cells in Graves' hyperthyroidism and ophthalmopathy. General study findings and limits: Model predictions of ophthalmopathy came a median around 6.5 months before onset.

Amplified TCR beta CDR3 regions came from RNA transcripts. With the HTBI primer set, the TCR CDR3 went through a first round of RT-PCR. TCRdb redid the calling of the multiplex PCR reads with MiXCR, one entry per CDR3 protein. The sample holds around 620,000 distinct CDR3 sequences, approximately 14% seen once. A word on this clonotype: The antigen is unknown.

Trimming left V 3 bases short and J 6 bases short, with 11 bases between. There are 13 residues in the CDR3. The sample consisted of blood. The chain recombines TRBV12-3 or TRBV12-4 with TRBJ1-2; possible D gene TRBD1, 5 bases. The sequence was obtained from a woman aged 18-29 years with Graves' ophthalmopathy. The CDR3 DNA reads TGTGCCAGCAGTTTCCCAGGGAGGGATGGCTACACCTTC. This encodes CASSFPGRDGYTF.